These 5 T cell receptor beta chains came from one sample sequenced in a study of cytomegalovirus exposure and HLA in healthy donors. In the PCR, 60 Vbeta and 13 Jbeta primers were used. Libraries were prepared by immunoSEQ multiplex PCR; TCRdb keeps only in-frame clonotypes and omits some of them. The table lists about 62,000 clones, under 80% of them singletons, with under 7% in the top ten. Specimen: PBMCs. These receptors all stem from a woman between 25 and 40 years old in good health and CMV-seronegative.

The chain recombines TRBV7-9 with TRBJ2-1; 10 bases match TRBD1. The junction had 7 bases not matched to a gene; V was cut back by 6 bases and J by 5 bases. CDR3 length equals 15 residues. From germline, CDR1 is SEHNR and CDR2 FQNEAQ (reference sequence). CDR3 coding DNA: TGTGCCAGCAGTTGGACAGGGGGGCTCAACAATGAGCAGTTCTTC. This sequence encodes CASSWTGGLNNEQFF.

V is TRBV19 and J is TRBJ2-1; maybe TRBD2 (5 bases). CDR1 LNHDA and CDR2 SQIVND come from the germline V gene (reference sequence). V lost 8 bases, J lost 1 base, and 15 bases lay in between. The CDR3 is made up of 15 amino acids. CDR3 protein: CASSNPSGSYNEQFF. CDR3 in DNA: TGTGCCAGTTCCAACCCCAGCGGTTCCTACAATGAGCAGTTCTTC.

In the case of this clone: One end of the junction varies from germline; a read error may be responsible. The chain recombines TRBV5-6 with TRBJ2-1; TRBD2 matches at 11 bases. Germline V gives CDR1 SGHDT, CDR2 YYEEEE. The CDR3 is 13 amino acids. The CDR3 sequence: CASSFTSGSKRVF. The CDR3, as DNA: TGTGCCAGCAGCTTTACTAGCGGGAGTAAAAGGGTCTTC.

The gene calls are TRBV28 and TRBJ1-5; 12 bases are shared with TRBD1. This CDR3 spans 16 amino acids. From germline, CDR1 is MDHEN and CDR2 SYDVKM. Trimming removed 1 base from V and 7 bases from J; junction bases left unmatched: 5. The CDR3 sequence is CASSLSGTGGLQPQHF. Here the CDR3 DNA reads TGTGCCAGCAGTTTATCCGGGACAGGGGGCTTACAGCCCCAGCATTTT.

This chain uses TRBV7-2 with TRBJ2-4; 14 bases line up with TRBD2. This CDR3 spans 16 amino acids. J lost 8 bases, V lost 1 base, and 4 bases had no gene match. Looked up from germline, CDR1 is SGHTA and CDR2 is FQGNSA. Here the CDR3 reads CASSLVGTSGRDIQYF. In DNA form, the CDR3 reads TGTGCCAGCAGCTTAGTGGGGACTAGCGGGAGAGACATTCAGTACTTC.